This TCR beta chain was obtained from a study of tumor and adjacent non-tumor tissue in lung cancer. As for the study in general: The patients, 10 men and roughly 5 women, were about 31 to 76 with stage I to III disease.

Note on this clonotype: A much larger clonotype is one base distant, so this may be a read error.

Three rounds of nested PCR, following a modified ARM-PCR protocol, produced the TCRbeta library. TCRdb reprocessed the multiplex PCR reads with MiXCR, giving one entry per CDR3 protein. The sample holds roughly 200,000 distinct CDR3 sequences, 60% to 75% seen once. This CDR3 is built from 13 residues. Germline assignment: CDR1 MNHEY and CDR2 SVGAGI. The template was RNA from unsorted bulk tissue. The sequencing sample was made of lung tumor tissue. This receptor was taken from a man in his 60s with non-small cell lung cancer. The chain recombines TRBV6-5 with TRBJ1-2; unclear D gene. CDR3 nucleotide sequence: TGTGCCAGGAGTTACGGCCAGATCTATGGCTACACCTTC. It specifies CARSYGQIYGYTF.